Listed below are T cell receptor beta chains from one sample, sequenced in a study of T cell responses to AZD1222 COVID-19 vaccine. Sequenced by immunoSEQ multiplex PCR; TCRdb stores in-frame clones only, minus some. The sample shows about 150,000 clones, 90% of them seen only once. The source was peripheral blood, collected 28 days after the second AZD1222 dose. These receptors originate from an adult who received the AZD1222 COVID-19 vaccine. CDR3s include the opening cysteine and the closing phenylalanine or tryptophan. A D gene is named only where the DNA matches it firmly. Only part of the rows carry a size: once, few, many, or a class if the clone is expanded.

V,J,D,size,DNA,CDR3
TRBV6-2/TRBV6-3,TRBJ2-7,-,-,TGTGCCAGCAGCCGAGGACTCTCGTCCGAGCAGTACTTC,CASSRGLSSEQYF
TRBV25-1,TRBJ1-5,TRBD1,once,TGTGCCAGCAGTCCAACAGGGGGACAGTCCAATCAGCCCCAGCATTTT,CASSPTGGQSNQPQHF
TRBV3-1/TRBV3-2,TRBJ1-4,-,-,TGTGCCAGCAGCCAAGATCTGGGCGCTAATGAAAAACTGTTTTTT,CASSQDLGANEKLFF
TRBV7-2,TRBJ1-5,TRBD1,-,TGTGCCAGCAGCCCTGGGACAGGGGGCATTCAGCCCCAGCATTTT,CASSPGTGGIQPQHF
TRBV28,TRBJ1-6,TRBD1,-,TGTGCCAGCAGTGTTTGGGACAGCAGTAATTCACCCCTCCACTTT,CASSVWDSSNSPLHF
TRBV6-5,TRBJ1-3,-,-,TGTGCCAGCAGCCGAGACAGTTACTCTGGAAACACCATATATTTT,CASSRDSYSGNTIYF
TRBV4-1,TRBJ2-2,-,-,TGCGCCAGCAGCTATTGGGGCAAGGACGGAACGAACACCGGGGAGCTGTTTTTT,CASSYWGKDGTNTGELFF
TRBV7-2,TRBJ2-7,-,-,TGTGCCAGCAGCTTATTCTCCAGCTCCGAGCAGTACTTC,CASSLFSSSEQYF
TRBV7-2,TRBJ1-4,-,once,TGTGCCAGCAGCCCCGGGGGGGCTGGCGAAAAACTGTTTTTT,CASSPGGAGEKLFF
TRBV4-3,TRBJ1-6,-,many,TGCGCCAGCAGCCAAGATCCCGCTTCTCGTTCACCCCTCCACTTT,CASSQDPASRSPLHF
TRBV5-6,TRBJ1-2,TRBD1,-,TGTGCCAGCAGCTCACAGGGGTACTATGGCTACACCTTC,CASSSQGYYGYTF
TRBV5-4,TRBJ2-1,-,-,TGTGCCAGTATGGTGACAGGGAGGGACAATGAGCAGTTCTTC,CASMVTGRDNEQFF
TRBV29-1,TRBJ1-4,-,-,TGCAGCGTTGGCTGGACTAATGAAAAACTGTTTTTT,CSVGWTNEKLFF
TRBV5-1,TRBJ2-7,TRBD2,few,TGCGCCAGCAAAGGAGCGGGATCTTACGAGCAGTACTTC,CASKGAGSYEQYF
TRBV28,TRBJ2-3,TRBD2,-,TGTGCCAGCAGTTCAAGCGGGGTTACAGATACGCAGTATTTT,CASSSSGVTDTQYF
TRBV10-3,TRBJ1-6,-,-,TGTGCCATCAGTGAGTCGTTGCAGGGGATTAATTCACCCCTCCACTTT,CAISESLQGINSPLHF
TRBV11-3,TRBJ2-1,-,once,TGTGCCAGCAGCTCCTCTGACTGGAATGAGCAGTTCTTC,CASSSSDWNEQFF
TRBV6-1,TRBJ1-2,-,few,TGTGCCAGCAGTGAAGTGACCACAGGGAATGCTAACTATGGCTACACCTTC,CASSEVTTGNANYGYTF
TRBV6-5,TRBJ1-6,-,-,TGTGCCAGCAGTTACTCCGATAATTCACCCCTCCACTTT,CASSYSDNSPLHF
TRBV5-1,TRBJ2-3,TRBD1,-,TGCGCCAGCAGCTCCAAAGGACAGGGTGGCACAGATACGCAGTATTTT,CASSSKGQGGTDTQYF
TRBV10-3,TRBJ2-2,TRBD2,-,TGTGCCATCAGAGACGGGACTAGCGGGAGGAGAACCGGGGAGCTGTTTTTT,CAIRDGTSGRRTGELFF
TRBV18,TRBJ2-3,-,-,TGTGCCAGCTCACCACGTTCCGGGGGGCACACAGATACGCAGTATTTT,CASSPRSGGHTDTQYF
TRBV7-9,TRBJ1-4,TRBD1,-,TGTGCCAGCAGCTTAGGTTTAGGGGGCGTCCAGACTCATAATGAAAAACTGTTTTTT,CASSLGLGGVQTHNEKLFF
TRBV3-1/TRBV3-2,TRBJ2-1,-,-,TGTGCCAGCAGCCAAGGGGGGGCCAGGCAAAACAATGAGCAGTTCTTC,CASSQGGARQNNEQFF
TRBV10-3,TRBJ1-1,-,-,TGTGCCATCACCTCGACCCTGGAGGACACTGAAGCTTTCTTT,CAITSTLEDTEAFF
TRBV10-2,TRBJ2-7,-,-,TGCGCCAGCAGTGAGTCGACCAGGGGTCCCTACGAGCAGTACTTC,CASSESTRGPYEQYF
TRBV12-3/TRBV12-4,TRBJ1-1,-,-,TGTGCCAGCAGTTTTTTGGGAGAAGCTTTCTTT,CASSFLGEAFF
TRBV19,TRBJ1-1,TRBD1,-,TGTGCCAGTAGTCAGGGGGCTCAGACTGAAGCTTTCTTT,CASSQGAQTEAFF
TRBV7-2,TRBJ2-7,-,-,TGTGCCAGCAGCTTACGAGGGGAGGAGCAGTACTTC,CASSLRGEEQYF
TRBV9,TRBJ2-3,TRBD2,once,TGTGCCAGCAGCGTCGTAGCGGGAGCCGGCACAGATACGCAGTATTTT,CASSVVAGAGTDTQYF
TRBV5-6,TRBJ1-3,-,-,TGTGCCAGCAGCTTGGGGTCACAGATCTCTGGAAACACCATATATTTT,CASSLGSQISGNTIYF
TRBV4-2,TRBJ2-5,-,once,TGTGCCAGCAGCCAAGGAGGTGGGGATCAAGAGACCCAGTACTTC,CASSQGGGDQETQYF
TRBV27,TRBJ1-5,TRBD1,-,TGTGCCAGCAGTTTACGAGTACAGGGGGCGGGCAATCAGCCCCAGCATTTT,CASSLRVQGAGNQPQHF
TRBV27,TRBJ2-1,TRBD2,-,TGTGCCAGCAGTTTTATTAGCCCAGCGGGAGGAAAGTACAATGAGCAGTTCTTC,CASSFISPAGGKYNEQFF
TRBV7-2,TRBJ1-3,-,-,TGTGCCAGCAGCCAGGACAGCCGCTCTGGAAACACCATATATTTT,CASSQDSRSGNTIYF
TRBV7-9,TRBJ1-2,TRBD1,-,TGTGCCAGCAGCTTAGCAGGGGGCGAGGTAGGAGGCTACACCTTC,CASSLAGGEVGGYTF
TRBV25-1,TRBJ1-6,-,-,TGTGCCAGCAGTGCCGAAGTCCATTCACCCCTCCACTTT,CASSAEVHSPLHF
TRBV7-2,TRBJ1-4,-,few,TGTGCCAGCAGACTAGATGGAGGGTCAGGAAAACTGTTTTTT,CASRLDGGSGKLFF
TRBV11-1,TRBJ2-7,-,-,TGTGCCAGCAGCTTCCGTCAGGGCCCACCCTACGAGCAGTACTTC,CASSFRQGPPYEQYF
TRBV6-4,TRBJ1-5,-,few,TGTGCCAGCAGCACAGGCCCCAATCAGCCCCAGCATTTT,CASSTGPNQPQHF